Shown below are 4 T cell receptor beta chains from a single sample sequenced in a study of T cells in tuberculosis. Repertoires were generated with immunoSEQ multiplex PCR, while TCRdb's copy carries only in-frame clones and drops some. The sample lists approximately 88,000 clones, approximately 91% seen once, with around 2% in the top ten. After thawing and overnight rest, PBMC were stained with GMM-loaded CD1B tetramer, viability dye and anti-CD3 for sorting. The CD1B tetramers carried C32 glucose monomycolate purified from Rhodococcus equi. Sequencing input: CD1b-GMM tetramer-negative cells sorted from PBMCs. Receptor source: an adult woman with latent tuberculosis.

The V gene is TRBV7-2, the J gene TRBJ1-6; D call uncertain. The CDR3 runs 16 residues. Between the trimmed V and J ends, which lost 3 bases and 4 bases, there was a span of 13 bases. Looked up from germline, CDR1 is SGHTA and CDR2 is FQGNSA. CDR3 nucleotide sequence: TGTGCCAGCAGCTTGACGGCCGCAGGTTATAATTCACCCCTCCACTTT. Translating gives CASSLTAAGYNSPLHF.

In this sample, this clone turned up once. The V gene is TRBV6-1, the J gene TRBJ1-3; no clear D. In germline, CDR1 is MNHNS, CDR2 SASEGT. Trimming shortened V by 7 bases and J by 0 bases, and 10 bases separated the two germline ends. CDR3 length equals 14 residues. CDR3 protein: CASIRENSGNTIYF. CDR3 nucleotide sequence: TGTGCCAGCATACGAGAAAACTCTGGAAACACCATATATTTT.

This clone is a singleton in its sample. CDR3 in amino acids: CASSLLQGNIQYF. CDR3 bases: TGTGCCAGCAGCTTACTCCAGGGAAACATTCAGTACTTC. The chain carries TRBV7-2 and TRBJ2-4, with D perhaps matching TRBD1 (5 bases). From germline, CDR1 is SGHTA and CDR2 FQGNSA. The CDR3 runs to 13 residues. V lost 2 bases, J lost 6 bases, and 8 bases lay in between.

V usage is TRBV11-3 and J usage is TRBJ1-2; a possible D gene is TRBD1 (5 bases). The length of the CDR3 is 12 residues. Germline V gene lookup returns CDR1 SGHNT and CDR2 YENEEA. V was clipped by 5 bases and J by 6 bases, with 10 bases between them. CDR3 sequence: CASSPRQNGYTF. The CDR3 coding sequence is TGTGCCAGCAGCCCCCGACAGAATGGCTACACCTTC.